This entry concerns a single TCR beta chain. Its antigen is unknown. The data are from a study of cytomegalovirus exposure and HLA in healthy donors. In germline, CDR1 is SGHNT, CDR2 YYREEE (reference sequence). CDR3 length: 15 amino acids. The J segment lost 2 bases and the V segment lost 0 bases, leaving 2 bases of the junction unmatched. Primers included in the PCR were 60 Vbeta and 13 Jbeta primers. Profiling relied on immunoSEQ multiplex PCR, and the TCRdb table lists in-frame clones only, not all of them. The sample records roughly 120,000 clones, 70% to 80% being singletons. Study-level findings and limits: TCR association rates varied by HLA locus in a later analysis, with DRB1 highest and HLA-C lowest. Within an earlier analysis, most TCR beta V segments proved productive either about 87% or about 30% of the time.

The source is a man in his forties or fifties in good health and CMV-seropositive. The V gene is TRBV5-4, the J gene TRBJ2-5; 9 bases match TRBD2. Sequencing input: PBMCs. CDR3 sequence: CASSLASGVQETQYF. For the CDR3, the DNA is TGTGCCAGCAGCTTGGCTAGCGGGGTACAAGAGACCCAGTACTTC.